This T cell receptor (beta chain) was identified in a study of CD8 T cells in Susac syndrome. Healthy donors, matched for age and sex, constituted the control group. Random hexamers were used to reverse transcribe an amount of about 0.45 to 1 ug RNA. MiXCR, applied by TCRdb to the immunoSEQ multiplex PCR reads, yields one record per CDR3 protein. Of 100,000 to 150,000 distinct CDR3 sequences in the sample, nearly 95% were seen once. This clonotype has only one observation. The clonotype comes from a human donor in good health. Sample: CD4+ T cells from PBMCs.

CDR3 region: CASSFSQNYEQYF. The CDR3, as DNA: TGTGCCAGCAGCTTTTCGCAGAACTACGAGCAGTACTTC. The chain is built from TRBV7-2 and TRBJ2-7; the D is unclear. The V gene lost 3 bases and the J gene lost 3 bases, with 9 bases spanning the gap. CDR1 SGHTA and CDR2 FQGNSA come from the germline V gene. This CDR3 spans 13 amino acids.